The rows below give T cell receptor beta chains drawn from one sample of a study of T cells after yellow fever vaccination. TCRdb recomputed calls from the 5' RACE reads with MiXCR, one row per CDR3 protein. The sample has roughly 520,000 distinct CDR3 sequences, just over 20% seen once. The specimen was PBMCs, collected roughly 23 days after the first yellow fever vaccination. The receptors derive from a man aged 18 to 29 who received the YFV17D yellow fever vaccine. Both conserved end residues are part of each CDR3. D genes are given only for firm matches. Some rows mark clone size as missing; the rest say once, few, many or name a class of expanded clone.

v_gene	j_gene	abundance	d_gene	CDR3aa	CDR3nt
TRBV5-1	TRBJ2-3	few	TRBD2	CASSLDPTSGGTDTQYF	TGCGCCAGCAGCTTGGACCCGACTAGCGGGGGTACAGATACGCAGTATTTT
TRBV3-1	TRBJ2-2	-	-	CASSIRRGGELFF	TGTGCCAGCAGCATAAGACGGGGCGGGGAGCTGTTTTTT
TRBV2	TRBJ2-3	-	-	CASSEAVEGTFTDTQYF	TGTGCCAGCAGTGAAGCGGTTGAGGGGACGTTCACAGATACGCAGTATTTT
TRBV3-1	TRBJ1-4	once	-	CASSQRTGLRHEKLFF	TGTGCCAGCAGCCAGAGAACAGGGCTAAGACATGAAAAACTGTTTTTT
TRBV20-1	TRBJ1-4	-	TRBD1	CSASDRGNDAEKLFF	TGCAGTGCTTCGGACAGGGGGAACGACGCTGAAAAACTGTTTTTT
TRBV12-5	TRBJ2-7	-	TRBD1	CASGPGTDSYEQYF	TGTGCTAGTGGTCCTGGGACAGACTCCTACGAGCAGTACTTC
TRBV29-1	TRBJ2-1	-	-	CSVRLALNNEQFF	TGCAGCGTTAGGCTAGCTCTCAACAATGAGCAGTTCTTC
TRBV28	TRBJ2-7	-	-	CASSVFSRYEQYF	TGTGCCAGCAGTGTGTTCTCACGCTACGAGCAGTACTTC
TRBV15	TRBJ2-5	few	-	CATSRDRLAGGETQYF	TGTGCCACCAGCAGAGATAGGTTGGCCGGCGGCGAGACCCAGTACTTC
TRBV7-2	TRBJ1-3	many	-	CASSWDSGNTIYF	TGTGCCAGCAGCTGGGACTCTGGAAACACCATATATTTT
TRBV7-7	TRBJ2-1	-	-	CASSRGLGLHEQFF	TGTGCTAGCAGCCGAGGCTTAGGCCTCCATGAGCAGTTCTTC
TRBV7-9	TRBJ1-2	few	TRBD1	CASSPTTGAYGYTF	TGTGCCAGCAGCCCCACGACAGGGGCCTATGGCTACACCTTC
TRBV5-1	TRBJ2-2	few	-	CASSLVGTKNTGELFF	TGCGCCAGCAGCTTGGTTGGGACCAAGAACACCGGGGAGCTGTTTTTT
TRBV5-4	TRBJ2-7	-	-	CASSWTPGGGSEQYF	TGTGCCAGCAGCTGGACCCCGGGCGGGGGCTCCGAGCAGTACTTC
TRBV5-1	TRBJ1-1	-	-	CASRSINTEAFF	TGCGCCAGCAGGTCAATTAACACTGAAGCTTTCTTT
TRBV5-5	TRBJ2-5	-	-	CASSLVVWDSEETQYF	TGTGCCAGCAGCTTGGTGGTTTGGGACTCCGAAGAGACCCAGTACTTC
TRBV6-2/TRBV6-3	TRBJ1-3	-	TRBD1	CASSYRTGTSGNTIYF	TGTGCCAGCAGTTACCGGACAGGAACCTCTGGAAACACCATATATTTT